Listed below are T cell receptor beta chains from one sample, sequenced in a study of shared clonotypes between healthy human individuals. Profiling relied on immunoSEQ multiplex PCR, and the TCRdb table lists in-frame clones only, not all of them. The repertoire includes approximately 640,000 clones, about two thirds of them detected once, and about 2% sits in the top ten. What was sequenced was memory CD4+ T cells sorted from blood. These receptor sequences come from a woman aged 30 to 39 in good health. Both conserved end residues are part of each CDR3. Each record gives: J gene, D gene, clone size, V gene, CDR3 DNA, CDR3 protein. D genes are given only for firm matches. A row's size may be missing; if present it is once, few, many or a size class.

J gene: TRBJ2-1; D gene: TRBD2; clone size: -; V gene: TRBV10-3; CDR3 DNA: TGTGCCATCAGTGGAGCTAGCGGGGGGCTTAACAATGAGCAGTTCTTC; CDR3 protein: CAISGASGGLNNEQFF
J gene: TRBJ2-1; D gene: TRBD2; clone size: -; V gene: TRBV6-1; CDR3 DNA: TGTGCCAGCAGTGATTTCGTAGCGGGATCCATCAATGAGCAGTTCTTC; CDR3 protein: CASSDFVAGSINEQFF
J gene: TRBJ2-1; D gene: TRBD2; clone size: -; V gene: TRBV9; CDR3 DNA: TGTGCCAGCAGCGTAGTAATTAGCGGGCCAACCGGGCAGTTCTTC; CDR3 protein: CASSVVISGPTGQFF
J gene: TRBJ2-3; D gene: TRBD2; clone size: once; V gene: TRBV5-1; CDR3 DNA: TGCGCCAGCAGCTTAGCGCCAGGAAGCGGGAGTACAGATACGCAGTATTTT; CDR3 protein: CASSLAPGSGSTDTQYF
J gene: TRBJ2-2; D gene: TRBD2; clone size: many; V gene: TRBV18; CDR3 DNA: TGTGCCAGCTCACCGCAGCCGCTAGCGGGAAAAGTCGGGGAGCTGTTTTTT; CDR3 protein: CASSPQPLAGKVGELFF
J gene: TRBJ2-7; D gene: TRBD2; clone size: -; V gene: TRBV19; CDR3 DNA: TGTGCCAGTAGTATCTTAGCGGGAGATAAGCAGTACTTC; CDR3 protein: CASSILAGDKQYF
J gene: TRBJ1-1; D gene: -; clone size: -; V gene: TRBV18; CDR3 DNA: TGTGCCAGCTCCTATTCCGTAAGGAGGGTGAACACTGAAGCTTTCTTT; CDR3 protein: CASSYSVRRVNTEAFF
J gene: TRBJ2-3; D gene: -; clone size: -; V gene: TRBV5-1; CDR3 DNA: TGCGCCAGCAGCTTGGGGACCTCGGCAGATACGCAGTATTTT; CDR3 protein: CASSLGTSADTQYF
J gene: TRBJ1-1; D gene: TRBD1; clone size: few; V gene: TRBV28; CDR3 DNA: TGTGCCAGCAGTGGATCGGGACAGGGGGCGCAGAACACTGAAGCTTTCTTT; CDR3 protein: CASSGSGQGAQNTEAFF
J gene: TRBJ2-7; D gene: -; clone size: -; V gene: TRBV6-1; CDR3 DNA: TGTGCCATCCGACTCGAAGGAATCTACGAGCAGTACTTC; CDR3 protein: CAIRLEGIYEQYF
J gene: TRBJ2-3; D gene: TRBD2; clone size: -; V gene: TRBV5-4; CDR3 DNA: TGTGCCAGCAGCTCAACTTTTGGGGCTAGCGGGAGTGCAGATACGCAGTATTTT; CDR3 protein: CASSSTFGASGSADTQYF
J gene: TRBJ2-1; D gene: TRBD2; clone size: -; V gene: TRBV5-1; CDR3 DNA: TGCGCCAGCAGCTCCGGGACTCAGCGGGGTGATGAGCAGTTCTTC; CDR3 protein: CASSSGTQRGDEQFF
J gene: TRBJ1-5; D gene: -; clone size: -; V gene: TRBV28; CDR3 DNA: TGTGCCAGCAGAACCCTATTTAATCAGCCCCAGCATTTT; CDR3 protein: CASRTLFNQPQHF
J gene: TRBJ2-5; D gene: -; clone size: -; V gene: TRBV18; CDR3 DNA: TGTGCCAGCTCACCACAGCAGGGAAGGGAGACCCAGTACTTC; CDR3 protein: CASSPQQGRETQYF
J gene: TRBJ1-1; D gene: -; clone size: -; V gene: TRBV11-2; CDR3 DNA: TGTGCCAGCAGCTTAGTCCTAACAGGGTTGGCCACTGAAGCTTTCTTT; CDR3 protein: CASSLVLTGLATEAFF
J gene: TRBJ1-2; D gene: -; clone size: few; V gene: TRBV28; CDR3 DNA: TGTGCCAGCAGTCCCCCCTCCGAAAGGGGCTACACCTTC; CDR3 protein: CASSPPSERGYTF
J gene: TRBJ2-7; D gene: -; clone size: -; V gene: TRBV27; CDR3 DNA: TGTGCCAGCAGTGAAAACAGAAAATCGCCCTACGAGCAGTACTTC; CDR3 protein: CASSENRKSPYEQYF
J gene: TRBJ1-4; D gene: TRBD1; clone size: -; V gene: TRBV6-5; CDR3 DNA: TGTGCCAGCAGAAGGACAGGGCATGAAAAACTGTTTTTT; CDR3 protein: CASRRTGHEKLFF
J gene: TRBJ1-1; D gene: -; clone size: -; V gene: TRBV18; CDR3 DNA: TGTGCCAGCTCACCGACGGTTAACACTGAAGCTTTCTTT; CDR3 protein: CASSPTVNTEAFF
J gene: TRBJ2-3; D gene: TRBD1; clone size: -; V gene: TRBV7-9; CDR3 DNA: TGTGCCAGCAGCCGGACAGGGAGCACAGATACGCAGTATTTT; CDR3 protein: CASSRTGSTDTQYF
J gene: TRBJ2-1; D gene: -; clone size: few; V gene: TRBV7-2; CDR3 DNA: TGTGCCAGCAGCTTATTTCCCTACCTGACTTCTGAGCAGTTCTTC; CDR3 protein: CASSLFPYLTSEQFF
J gene: TRBJ2-2; D gene: -; clone size: -; V gene: TRBV7-2; CDR3 DNA: TGTGCCAGCAGCTTACGGCTAGCGAACACCGGGGAGCTGTTTTTT; CDR3 protein: CASSLRLANTGELFF
J gene: TRBJ2-5; D gene: TRBD2; clone size: -; V gene: TRBV10-3; CDR3 DNA: TGTGCCATCAGTGAAGTAGCGGGAGCACGAGAGACCCAGTACTTC; CDR3 protein: CAISEVAGARETQYF
J gene: TRBJ2-3; D gene: TRBD2; clone size: few; V gene: TRBV18; CDR3 DNA: TGTGCCAGCTCACTTCGTGCTAGCGGGAGGACGGGCACAGATACGCAGTATTTT; CDR3 protein: CASSLRASGRTGTDTQYF
J gene: TRBJ2-5; D gene: -; clone size: -; V gene: TRBV5-1; CDR3 DNA: TGCGCCAGCAGCCCCTACGGACAGGGCGGGAGGGAGACCCAGTACTTC; CDR3 protein: CASSPYGQGGRETQYF
J gene: TRBJ2-1; D gene: TRBD2; clone size: -; V gene: TRBV9; CDR3 DNA: TGTGCCAGCAGCGTATTGTGGGAGGGTTTCAATGAGCAGTTCTTC; CDR3 protein: CASSVLWEGFNEQFF
J gene: TRBJ1-5; D gene: -; clone size: once; V gene: TRBV7-2; CDR3 DNA: TGTGCCAGCAGTCCAGACAACCCTAATCAGCCCCAGCATTTT; CDR3 protein: CASSPDNPNQPQHF
J gene: TRBJ1-2; D gene: -; clone size: -; V gene: TRBV6-1; CDR3 DNA: TGTGCCAGCAGTGAAGGGGTCCACCGGGGTGGTGGCTACACCTTC; CDR3 protein: CASSEGVHRGGGYTF
J gene: TRBJ1-1; D gene: TRBD1; clone size: -; V gene: TRBV30; CDR3 DNA: TGTGCCTGGAGTCAACCCTTTGGGGGACAGTTGTTGACTGAAGCTTTCTTT; CDR3 protein: CAWSQPFGGQLLTEAFF
J gene: TRBJ2-1; D gene: -; clone size: -; V gene: TRBV9; CDR3 DNA: TGTGCCAGCAGCGATGGAGACCCTGATAGCGATGAGCAGTTCTTC; CDR3 protein: CASSDGDPDSDEQFF
J gene: TRBJ1-5; D gene: -; clone size: -; V gene: TRBV19; CDR3 DNA: TGTGCCAGTACCACAGATAGCAATCAGCCCCAGCATTTT; CDR3 protein: CASTTDSNQPQHF
J gene: TRBJ1-5; D gene: -; clone size: -; V gene: TRBV6-1; CDR3 DNA: TGTGCCAGCAGTGAACGGAGGGTAGGTAATCAGCCCCAGCATTTT; CDR3 protein: CASSERRVGNQPQHF